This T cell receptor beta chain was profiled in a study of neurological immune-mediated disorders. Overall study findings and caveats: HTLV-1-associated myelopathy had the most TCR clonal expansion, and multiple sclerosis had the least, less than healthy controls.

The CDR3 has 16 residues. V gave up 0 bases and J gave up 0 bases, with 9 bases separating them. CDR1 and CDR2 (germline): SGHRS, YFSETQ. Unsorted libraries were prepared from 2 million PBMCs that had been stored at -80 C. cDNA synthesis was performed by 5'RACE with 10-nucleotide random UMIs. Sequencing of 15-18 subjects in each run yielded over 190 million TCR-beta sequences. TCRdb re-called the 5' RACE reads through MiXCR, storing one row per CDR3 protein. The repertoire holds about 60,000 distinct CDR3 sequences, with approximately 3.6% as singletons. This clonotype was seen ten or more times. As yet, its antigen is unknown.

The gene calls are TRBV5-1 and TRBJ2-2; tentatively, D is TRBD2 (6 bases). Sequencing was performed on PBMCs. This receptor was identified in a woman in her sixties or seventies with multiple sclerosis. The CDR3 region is CASSLGVAANTGELFF. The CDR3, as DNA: TGCGCCAGCAGCTTGGGGGTAGCGGCGAACACCGGGGAGCTGTTTTTT.